The entry below describes one T cell receptor beta chain. The antigen remains unidentified. The V gene lost 1 base and the J gene lost 0 bases, with 10 bases spanning the gap. The CDR3 contains 15 residues. The germline gives CDR1 LGHNA, CDR2 YNFKEQ. Sequencing used cDNA as its template, made by extracting RNA and reverse transcribing it. The protocol was immunoSEQ multiplex PCR, while the TCRdb copy is restricted to in-frame clones and leaves out a portion. The sample consists of under 35,000 clones, around 80% of them appearing once. This sample is part of a study of CD8+ T cells in alopecia areata. Peripheral blood and lesional scalp punch biopsies were taken from alopecia areata patients. Sorted populations comprised CD4+ and CD8+ T cells obtained from PBMCs. Study results and caveats: Clarity of TCR sharing across patients fell short of that in mice, possibly HLA-related.

The receptor was derived from a human donor with alopecia areata. The chain has TRBV4-2 and TRBJ2-7; tentative D call: TRBD1 (5 bases). Sample: NKG2D-low CD8+ T cells sorted from blood. CDR3 protein: CASSQGQISSYEQYF. CDR3 in DNA: TGTGCCAGCAGCCAAGGACAGATTAGCTCCTACGAGCAGTACTTC.